Listed below are T cell receptor beta chains from one sample, sequenced in a study of shared clonotypes between healthy human individuals. The table came from immunoSEQ multiplex PCR; TCRdb's copy has only in-frame clones and leaves some out. The sample contains roughly 640,000 clones, around 67% of which appear only once. The material sequenced was memory CD4+ T cells sorted from blood. Receptor source: a woman aged 30 to 39 in good health. Both conserved end residues are part of each CDR3. Each record gives: D gene, V gene, clone size, J gene, CDR3 DNA, CDR3 protein. A D gene is named only where the DNA matches it firmly. Clone size is given for some rows only: seen once, a few or many times, or a class if the clone is expanded.

D: -
V: TRBV6-6
size: -
J: TRBJ1-1
DNA: TGTGCCAGCAGGCCACAGGGTGGATTCACTGAAGCTTTCTTT
CDR3: CASRPQGGFTEAFF

D: -
V: TRBV21-1
size: -
J: TRBJ2-2
DNA: -
CDR3: CARFEVASGSTGELFF

D: -
V: TRBV28
size: many
J: TRBJ2-3
DNA: TGTGCCAGCAGTTTATTAGGGCGGATTAGCACAGATACGCAGTATTTT
CDR3: CASSLLGRISTDTQYF

D: -
V: TRBV28
size: -
J: TRBJ1-2
DNA: TGTGCCAGCACCCCCCCTCTGGACGGGCAGGGCTACACCTTC
CDR3: CASTPPLDGQGYTF

D: -
V: TRBV5-1
size: -
J: TRBJ1-2
DNA: TGCGCCAGCAGCCCAGGACATGGTGGAGTCCCCGGCTACACCTTC
CDR3: CASSPGHGGVPGYTF

D: TRBD2
V: TRBV13
size: -
J: TRBJ2-7
DNA: TGTGCCAGCAGCAGCCGACTAGCTGGTGAGCAGTACTTC
CDR3: CASSSRLAGEQYF

D: -
V: TRBV11-2
size: -
J: TRBJ1-3
DNA: TGTGCCAGCAGCCCAACAAACTCTGGAAACACCATATATTTT
CDR3: CASSPTNSGNTIYF

D: -
V: TRBV13
size: -
J: TRBJ2-3
DNA: TGTGCCAGCAGCTTAGGCCTTGAGAATGCGGGTCCAAGGGGAGATACGCAGTATTTT
CDR3: CASSLGLENAGPRGDTQYF

D: TRBD2
V: TRBV5-6
size: -
J: TRBJ2-5
DNA: TGTGCCAGCAGCTTGGGGGGGAGGGCCGTGGAGACCCAGTACTTC
CDR3: CASSLGGRAVETQYF

D: TRBD2
V: TRBV5-4
size: -
J: TRBJ2-5
DNA: TGTGCCAGCAGGACTAGCGGCCAAGAGACCCAGTACTTC
CDR3: CASRTSGQETQYF

D: -
V: TRBV7-3
size: -
J: TRBJ2-2
DNA: TGTGCCAGCGGGACGGGGACCAACACCGGGGAGCTGTTTTTT
CDR3: CASGTGTNTGELFF

D: TRBD1
V: TRBV27
size: -
J: TRBJ1-4
DNA: TGTGCCAGCAGGACCCTAGACAGGGGAGGTGAAAAACTGTTTTTT
CDR3: CASRTLDRGGEKLFF

D: -
V: TRBV19
size: many
J: TRBJ1-1
DNA: TGTGCCAGTAGGGAGGCCAGGGCGACTGAAGCTTTCTTT
CDR3: CASREARATEAFF

D: -
V: TRBV28
size: -
J: TRBJ2-7
DNA: TGTGCCAGCGGGATAGCGACTACCTACGAGCAGTACTTC
CDR3: CASGIATTYEQYF

D: -
V: TRBV28
size: -
J: TRBJ1-2
DNA: TGTGCCAGCAGTCTCAGCCTTAACTATGGCTACACCTTC
CDR3: CASSLSLNYGYTF

D: -
V: TRBV7-3
size: -
J: TRBJ1-6
DNA: TGTGCCAGCAGCCTCCAGCGGGATTCACCCCTCCACTTT
CDR3: CASSLQRDSPLHF

D: -
V: TRBV28
size: -
J: TRBJ1-1
DNA: TGTGCCAGCAGTCCGGCGGGGGGTTTGAACACTGAAGCTTTCTTT
CDR3: CASSPAGGLNTEAFF

D: -
V: TRBV15
size: -
J: TRBJ1-2
DNA: TGTGCCACCAGCAGAGATCACGGGGACTACACCTTC
CDR3: CATSRDHGDYTF

D: TRBD2
V: TRBV4-2
size: few
J: TRBJ2-3
DNA: TGTGCCAGCAGCCAAGACGGACTAGCGGGAGTGCGGCTCACAGATACGCAGTATTTT
CDR3: CASSQDGLAGVRLTDTQYF

D: TRBD2
V: TRBV5-1
size: -
J: TRBJ2-3
DNA: TGCGCCAGCAGCTCCACAGCGGGATCTGAAGATACGCAGTATTTT
CDR3: CASSSTAGSEDTQYF

D: -
V: TRBV2
size: -
J: TRBJ1-4
DNA: TGTGCCAGCCACCGAGGAGATCTTGAAAAACTGTTTTTT
CDR3: CASHRGDLEKLFF

D: TRBD1
V: TRBV5-1
size: -
J: TRBJ2-7
DNA: TGCGCCAGCAGCTTGCAGGGGGCCTACGAGCAGTACTTC
CDR3: CASSLQGAYEQYF

D: -
V: TRBV7-3
size: -
J: TRBJ2-1
DNA: TGTGCCAGCAGCTTAACCGGGATTAACAATGAGCAGTTCTTC
CDR3: CASSLTGINNEQFF

D: -
V: TRBV5-5
size: -
J: TRBJ2-7
DNA: TGTGCCAGCAGCTTTCGGGACGAGCAGTACTTC
CDR3: CASSFRDEQYF

D: -
V: TRBV7-2
size: -
J: TRBJ1-4
DNA: TGTGCCAGCAGCCAGGGTCTTACTAATGAAAAACTGTTTTTT
CDR3: CASSQGLTNEKLFF

D: TRBD1
V: TRBV15
size: -
J: TRBJ1-4
DNA: TGTGCCACCAGCACAGGGGGCCCGGCTAATGAAAAACTGTTTTTT
CDR3: CATSTGGPANEKLFF

D: TRBD2
V: TRBV6-1
size: once
J: TRBJ2-5
DNA: TGTGCCAGCACCCCAGCGGGGAAACGAGAGACCCAGTACTTC
CDR3: CASTPAGKRETQYF

D: -
V: TRBV7-3
size: few
J: TRBJ2-7
DNA: TGTGCCAGCAGCTTAACCGGCGGCAGAATATGGGGAGCTTCATCCGAGCAGTACTTC
CDR3: CASSLTGGRIWGASSEQYF

D: TRBD1
V: TRBV19
size: -
J: TRBJ2-7
DNA: TGTGCCAGTAGTGCCCGGGACAGGGTCGCCGAGCAGTACTTC
CDR3: CASSARDRVAEQYF

D: -
V: TRBV11-2
size: once
J: TRBJ1-1
DNA: TGTGCCAGCAGGGCTTCTAGGAACACTGAAGCTTTCTTT
CDR3: CASRASRNTEAFF

D: TRBD1
V: TRBV5-1
size: -
J: TRBJ2-7
DNA: TGCGCCAGCAGCCCGGGGACAGGAGACCTCTACGAGCAGTACTTC
CDR3: CASSPGTGDLYEQYF

D: TRBD1
V: TRBV7-2
size: -
J: TRBJ1-2
DNA: TGTGCCAGCAGCCCGGGACAGGGGGGTTTCGGCTACACCTTC
CDR3: CASSPGQGGFGYTF

D: -
V: TRBV5-1
size: -
J: TRBJ2-2
DNA: TGCGCCAGCAGCTTACCAGGCGCGAACACCGGGGAGCTGTTTTTT
CDR3: CASSLPGANTGELFF

D: -
V: TRBV5-1
size: -
J: TRBJ2-1
DNA: TGCGCCAGCAGCTCGGATTGGGAGCAGGGTGAGCAGTTCTTC
CDR3: CASSSDWEQGEQFF